This T cell receptor (beta chain) comes out of a study of chemoradiotherapy in HPV16-positive cancers. The CDR3 sequence is 13 residues long. The ends lost 6 bases at V and 6 bases at J; junction bases unmatched: 5. Germline V lookup: CDR1 MDHEN, CDR2 SYDVKM. Clones were sequenced by immunoSEQ multiplex PCR, and TCRdb holds only the in-frame ones, with some missing. The sample records fewer than 3,500 clones, over 75% being singletons. General study points: Non-HPV-specific T cells did not expand in tumors during treatment, whereas candidate HPV-specific clones and E7-related motifs did. Only a couple of HPV16-positive patients supplied the functional HPV-specificity definition.

About this clone: Its specificity is unknown.

The chain is built from TRBV28 and TRBJ2-1; 7 bases are a match to TRBD1. Sequencing was performed on tumor tissue, taken from a patient who underwent chemoradiotherapy. This clonotype was sampled from a human donor with HPV-associated anogenital cancer. The chain's CDR3 is CASRRWDSNEQFF. The CDR3 region has the DNA TGTGCCAGCAGACGATGGGACAGCAATGAGCAGTTCTTC.